These T cell receptor beta chains were read from a single sample in a study of shared T cell receptors in the human thymus. Clones were sequenced by immunoSEQ multiplex PCR, and TCRdb holds only the in-frame ones, with some missing. Of 500,000 to 550,000 clones listed, roughly 74% are singletons. These data also featured in a second study, about human thymus T cells.

The material sequenced was thymocytes. The receptors stem from a boy younger than two with a congenital heart defect. Each CDR3 is given with its conserved first and last residue. The D gene is left open where the match is weak. Rows give clone size only sometimes, using once, few, many, or a class for an expanded clone.

V	D	J	size	DNA	CDR3
TRBV4-3	-	TRBJ2-7	-	TGCGCCAGCAGCCAAGAGGCGGCGGGACGAGGGTACGAGCAGTACTTC	CASSQEAAGRGYEQYF
TRBV4-1	-	TRBJ2-1	-	TGCGCCAGCAGCCAAGATAGGGCTGGGACTGCCCAAACCTACAATGAGCAGTTCTTC	CASSQDRAGTAQTYNEQFF
TRBV15	TRBD2	TRBJ2-7	-	TGTGCCACCAGCAGAGATAGACGGGAGCGGGAGGACCCCTACGAGCAGTACTTC	CATSRDRREREDPYEQYF
TRBV19	TRBD2	TRBJ2-7	few	TGTGCCAGTAGTATAGTTAAGCGGGGGAGCTACGAGCAGTACTTC	CASSIVKRGSYEQYF
TRBV4-3	-	TRBJ2-3	-	TGCGCCAGCAGTTCGCCGGGAGACCGGGGAGATACGCAGTATTTT	CASSSPGDRGDTQYF
TRBV15	-	TRBJ2-7	-	TGTGCCACCAGCCGACAGGTCCACCCCTACGAGCAGTACTTC	CATSRQVHPYEQYF
TRBV9	TRBD2	TRBJ2-1	-	TGTGCCAGCAGGCCAGTTAGTCTAGCGGGACCCCTCCACTCCTACAATGAGCAGTTCTTC	CASRPVSLAGPLHSYNEQFF
TRBV4-3	TRBD2	TRBJ2-7	-	TGCGCCAGCAGCCTGGAGGGGACTAGCGGGAGTCCGTCCTACGAGCAGTACTTC	CASSLEGTSGSPSYEQYF
TRBV6-5	-	TRBJ1-5	-	TGTGCCAGCAGTTGCAGGGAAGGAAATCAGCCCCAGCATTTT	CASSCREGNQPQHF
TRBV29-1	-	TRBJ1-2	-	TGCAGCGTTGGGGGCGGCCTAAAGTATGGCTACACCTTC	CSVGGGLKYGYTF
TRBV6-1	-	TRBJ1-1	few	TGTGCCAGCAGTGAACGGAGAGTGAACACTGAAGCTTTCTTT	CASSERRVNTEAFF